This is a list of T cell receptor beta chains from one sample in a study of shared clonotypes between healthy human individuals. Repertoires were generated with immunoSEQ multiplex PCR, while TCRdb's copy carries only in-frame clones and drops some. The sample lists about 380,000 clones, 96% occurring once. Material: memory CD8+ T cells sorted from blood. The receptors shown here come from a young man in good health. CDR3s include the opening cysteine and the closing phenylalanine or tryptophan. Each record gives: J gene, D gene, clone size, V gene, CDR3 DNA, CDR3 protein. D genes are given only for firm matches. Only some rows state a clone size, as once, few, many or a class for expanded clones.

TRBJ2-7 | TRBD2 | - | TRBV7-2 | TGTGCCAGCAGCTTACGCGGGGGACCCTACGAGCAGTACTTC | CASSLRGGPYEQYF
TRBJ2-7 | TRBD2 | - | TRBV4-2 | TGTGCCAGCAGCCAAGGAGGGGCTAGCGGGTCCCGGGGCCGTTACGAGCAGTACTTC | CASSQGGASGSRGRYEQYF
TRBJ2-2 | - | - | TRBV29-1 | TGCAGCGTTGAAAGGAGGACCGGGGAGCTGTTTTTT | CSVERRTGELFF
TRBJ2-4 | TRBD1 | - | TRBV4-1 | TGCGCCAGCAGCCAGACAGGGTTCGGGGCCAAAAACATTCAGTACTTC | CASSQTGFGAKNIQYF
TRBJ2-5 | - | - | TRBV28 | TGTGCCAGCAGTTTTCGGCCGCACCCCCAGGAGACCCAGTACTTC | CASSFRPHPQETQYF
TRBJ2-5 | TRBD1 | - | TRBV7-9 | TGTGCCAGCAGCTTAGGCGACAGGGATCAAGAGACCCAGTACTTC | CASSLGDRDQETQYF
TRBJ2-6 | - | - | TRBV29-1 | TGCAGCGTTGACGGACAGCCTCTCTTGCCTCTCTCTGGGGCCAACGTCCTGACTTTC | CSVDGQPLLPLSGANVLTF
TRBJ2-1 | TRBD2 | - | TRBV13 | TGTGCCAGCAGCTTAGGGACTAGCGGGAGGACTGAGCAGTTCTTC | CASSLGTSGRTEQFF
TRBJ2-3 | - | once | TRBV20-1 | TGCAGTGCCACAGAAGATACGCAGTATTTT | CSATEDTQYF
TRBJ2-5 | - | - | TRBV6-6 | TGTGCCAGCAGTACGACAGAAGAGACCCAGTACTTC | CASSTTEETQYF
TRBJ2-5 | TRBD2 | - | TRBV6-1 | TGTGCCAGCAGAGGGACTAGCTGGGGGGCGAGCCAGTACTTC | CASRGTSWGASQYF
TRBJ2-5 | - | - | TRBV28 | TGTGCCAGCAGCCAAAAGGACAGACAAGAGACCCAGTACTTC | CASSQKDRQETQYF
TRBJ2-6 | - | - | TRBV30 | TGTGCCTGGAGTGTGCTGGACTCTGGGGCCAACGTCCTGACTTTC | CAWSVLDSGANVLTF
TRBJ2-7 | - | - | TRBV15 | TGTGCCACCAGCAGAGGATTAGGCGGGACGCCGCACTCCTACGAGCAGTACTTC | CATSRGLGGTPHSYEQYF
TRBJ2-5 | - | - | TRBV5-4 | TGTGCCAGCAGCTTGGAAAGACAAGAGACCCAGTACTTC | CASSLERQETQYF